Sequencing of this TCR beta chain was carried out in a study of OX40 agonist ivuxolimab in advanced cancers. As for the study in general: Participants, approximately 83% male, averaged approximately 56 years of age, ranging from about 23 to 90.

Germline loops: CDR1 SGHVS, CDR2 FQNEAQ. The CDR3 has 16 amino acids. The V and J ends lost 1 base and 6 bases respectively, with 16 bases between them. Baseline, cycle 4 day 1, and cycle 7 day 1 were the blood sampling points. Clones were read by immunoSEQ multiplex PCR, and TCRdb kept only the in-frame ones, dropping some. The sample lists approximately 69,000 clones, 80% to 90% seen once, with about 0.7% in the top ten. The clonotype comes from an adult with an advanced solid tumor such as melanoma, head and neck, liver or kidney cancer. The J gene is TRBJ2-1, the V gene TRBV7-8; D perhaps matches TRBD2 (5 bases). Sequenced here: CD4+ or CD8+ T cells sorted from blood, sampled in a trial of the OX40 agonist ivuxolimab. CDR3 in DNA: TGTGCCAGCAGCTTAGGGCTTACTAGAGGGAGCAATGAGCAGTTCTTC. It encodes CASSLGLTRGSNEQFF.